A single sample is the source of the 28 T cell receptor beta chains below, sequenced in a study of technical replicates of blood from a few donors. Produced via immunoSEQ multiplex PCR; TCRdb's table is partial and in-frame only. The data show about 50,000 clones, with 90% to 95% seen just once and 3% to 5% held by the top ten. Sequencing was done on a sample of PBMCs. Every receptor here comes from a human donor in good health. Some clones in this sample may be carry-over from other donors' samples.

This chain's CDR3 is CASSPQPQITQGNSPLHF. The DNA of the CDR3 is TGCGCCAGCAGCCCCCAACCGCAAATAACGCAGGGTAATTCACCCCTCCACTTT. The J gene is TRBJ1-6, the V gene TRBV4-3, with D tentatively TRBD1 (5 bases). The germline gives CDR1 LGHNA, CDR2 YSLEER. Trimming shortened V by 4 bases and J by 6 bases, and 22 bases separated the two germline ends. The CDR3 extends over 18 amino acids.

The V call is TRBV5-6, the J call TRBJ2-5; 9 bases map to TRBD1. V shed 4 bases, J shed 3 bases, and the junction held 7 bases outside the gene matches. The CDR3 sequence is 15 residues long. Germline V lookup: CDR1 SGHDT, CDR2 YYEEEE. The CDR3 DNA reads TGTGCCAGCAGCGACCGGACAGGGGCCGAAGAGACCCAGTACTTC. As protein: CASSDRTGAEETQYF. Full variable domain (rest looked up from reference TRBV5-6 and TRBJ2-5): DAGVTQSPTHLIKTRGQQVTLRCSPKSGHDTVSWYQQALGQGPQFIFQYYEEEERQRGNFPDRFSGHQFPNYSSELNVNALLLGDSALYLCASSDRTGAEETQYFGPGTRLLVL.

A few counts support this clone. The rearrangement joins TRBV7-9 to TRBJ2-7; TRBD1 aligns across 8 bases. Germline CDR1 is SEHNR and CDR2 is FQNEAQ (reference sequence). This CDR3 is 16 amino acids long. V lost 0 bases and J lost 6; bases outside the gene matches: 10. DNA for the CDR3: TGTGCCAGCAGCTTAGCGCGTGCGACAGGGGTTACCGAGCAGTACTTC. This translates into CASSLARATGVTEQYF.

The V and J genes are TRBV7-9 and TRBJ1-2; D unresolved. V lost 5 bases to trimming and J lost 4 bases, with 11 bases between them. The CDR3 length is 13 residues. Germline CDR1 and CDR2: SEHNR and FQNEAQ (reference sequence). The CDR3 region has the DNA TGTGCCAGCAGCCCCTCCAGGATCTATGGCTACACCTTC. This encodes CASSPSRIYGYTF.

This chain's CDR3 is CASSNKYQETQYF. In DNA form, the CDR3 reads TGTGCCAGTAGTAACAAGTACCAAGAGACCCAGTACTTC. The chain has TRBV19 and TRBJ2-5; D remains ambiguous. Germline lookup yields CDR1 LNHDA and CDR2 SQIVND (reference sequence). The germline V and J ends were trimmed by 4 bases and 0 bases, with 6 bases remaining between them. This CDR3 region has 13 residues.

V and J are TRBV7-6 and TRBJ2-7; 11 bases are shared with TRBD2. V shed 0 bases and J 6 bases; nucleotides not matched to a gene: 10. Germline assignment: CDR1 SGHVS and CDR2 FNYEAQ. The CDR3 is made up of 17 amino acids. As DNA, the CDR3 is TGTGCCAGCAGCTTAGCGGGGTCAGGGACTAGCGGACGCGAGCAGTACTTC. This encodes CASSLAGSGTSGREQYF.

This clone was recorded only once. The chain joins TRBV5-4 to TRBJ2-5, with TRBD1 matching 8 bases. The CDR3 extends over 16 amino acids. V shed 4 bases, J shed 3 bases, and the junction held 11 bases outside the gene matches. CDR1 and CDR2 (germline): SGHNT, YYREEE (reference sequence). The CDR3 DNA follows: TGTGCCAGCAGCAGGGGGACACAGACAGGGGAAGAGACCCAGTACTTC. Protein: CASSRGTQTGEETQYF.

The chain uses TRBV5-6 and TRBJ2-4, with a weak D call TRBD1 (7 bases). CDR1 SGHDT and CDR2 YYEEEE come from the germline V gene. The CDR3 is 16 amino acids. Deletions cut 7 bases from V and 0 bases from J, with 17 bases between. The CDR3 coding sequence is TGTGCCAGCCTCCAGGGGGGATCGGTAGCCAAAAACATTCAGTACTTC. Protein sequence: CASLQGGSVAKNIQYF.

The CDR3 here is CASRDRGTDGYTF. The CDR3 DNA sequence: TGCGCCAGCAGGGACAGGGGGACAGATGGCTACACCTTC. V usage is TRBV10-2 and J usage is TRBJ1-2; TRBD1 matches 10 bases. The CDR3 length is 13 residues. V lost 6 bases and J lost 6; bases outside the gene matches: 4. Germline V gene data show CDR1 as WSHSY and CDR2 as SAAADI.

This chain uses TRBV7-3 with TRBJ2-2, with 11 bases fitting TRBD1. Germline values: CDR1 SGHTA, CDR2 FQGTGA. V lost 5 bases and J lost 6; bases outside the gene matches: 2. CDR3 length: 14 amino acids. The CDR3 DNA reads TGTGCCAGCAGCACGGGACAGGGGGCCGGGGAGCTGTTTTTT. It specifies CASSTGQGAGELFF. Full variable domain (missing parts from reference TRBV7-3 and TRBJ2-2): GAGVSQTPSNKVTEKGKYVELRCDPISGHTALYWYRQSLGQGPEFLIYFQGTGAADDSGLPNDRFFAVRPEGSVSTLKIQRTERGDSAVYLCASSTGQGAGELFFGEGSRLTVL.

The chain employs TRBV30 and TRBJ1-2; TRBD1 matches at 7 bases. V trimming: 5 bases; J trimming: 5 bases; junction bases outside the gene matches: 5. Per the germline V gene, CDR1 is GTSNPN and CDR2 is SVGIG (reference sequence). CDR3 length: 12 amino acids. The CDR3 sequence is CAWDRATYGYTF. CDR3 sequence (DNA): TGTGCCTGGGACAGGGCTACTTATGGCTACACCTTC.

This rearrangement joins TRBV9 to TRBJ2-1; 9 nucleotides agree with TRBD2. This CDR3 contains 15 residues. Germline CDR1 SGDLS, CDR2 YYNGEE. Germline trimming cut 4 bases from V and 7 bases from J; bases unmatched to any gene: 9. This chain's CDR3 is CASSTGLAQVNEQFF. In DNA form, the CDR3 reads TGTGCCAGCAGCACGGGACTAGCCCAAGTTAATGAGCAGTTCTTC.

J is TRBJ1-2 and V is TRBV6-1; TRBD1 aligns across 9 bases. The V and J ends lost 6 bases and 9 bases, in that order; junction bases with no gene match: 8. CDR3 length: 13 amino acids. Germline V CDR1 and CDR2: MNHNS, SASEGT. This CDR3 is CASSPGQGWSYTF. In DNA form, the CDR3 reads TGTGCCAGCAGCCCGGGACAGGGCTGGAGCTACACCTTC.

The rearrangement links TRBV11-2 to TRBJ2-5; D might be TRBD2 (5 bases). The CDR3 contains 17 residues. CDR1 SGHAT and CDR2 FQNNGV come from the germline V gene. Deletions cut 5 bases from V and 4 bases from J, with 23 bases between. The CDR3 region has the DNA TGTGCCAGCAGCCCCGAGGTGGTGATAGCGAGTAGAGAGACCCAGTACTTC. Amino acids: CASSPEVVIASRETQYF.

The CDR3 DNA sequence: TGTGCCAGCAGAACCCGGGACAGGGAGGATAAGGCTTTCTTT. This sequence encodes CASRTRDREDKAFF. This sequence joins TRBV13 and TRBJ1-1, with 9 bases fitting TRBD1. The length of the CDR3 is 14 residues. Unmatched junction bases numbered 13, after V lost 6 bases and J lost 11 bases. Germline V gives CDR1 PRHDT, CDR2 FYEKMQ (reference sequence).

The chain uses TRBV5-1 and TRBJ2-5; 8 bases agree with TRBD2. V was pared by 1 base and J by 5 bases, with 7 bases of the junction left unmatched. CDR1 is SGHRS, CDR2 YFSETQ, per germline. The CDR3 length is 15 residues. The CDR3 sequence: CASSLTGLAGETQYF. The CDR3 bases are TGCGCCAGCAGCTTGACTGGACTAGCAGGGGAGACCCAGTACTTC.

This chain links TRBV19 with TRBJ1-5, with D perhaps TRBD1 (6 bases). The CDR3 contains 15 residues. From germline, CDR1 is LNHDA and CDR2 SQIVND (reference sequence). V was shortened by 8 bases and J by 3 bases, with 17 bases between the two germline ends. CDR3 coding DNA: TGTGCCAGTTGGGCAGGAGAGGGGGTCAATCAGCCCCAGCATTTT. Its translation: CASWAGEGVNQPQHF.

This clone was detected only a few times. V is TRBV5-4 and J is TRBJ2-7, with 14 bases fitting TRBD2. V dropped 0 bases and J dropped 3; count of bases not matched to a gene: 2. The germline gives CDR1 SGHNT, CDR2 YYREEE (reference sequence). There are 16 residues in the CDR3. CDR3 in DNA: TGTGCCAGCAGCTTGGCAGGGACTAGCGGGAGCTACGAGCAGTACTTC. Protein sequence: CASSLAGTSGSYEQYF. Supplemented by reference TRBV5-4 and TRBJ2-7, the full variable domain reads ETGVTQSPTHLIKTRGQQVTLRCSSQSGHNTVSWYQQALGQGPQFIFQYYREEENGRGNFPPRFSGLQFPNYSSELNVNALELDDSALYLCASSLAGTSGSYEQYFGPGTRLTVT.

This clone has a single count. This sequence joins TRBV6-4 and TRBJ2-7, with 10 bases fitting TRBD1. J was trimmed by 6 bases and V by 3 bases; bases with no gene match: 2. The germline CDR1 and CDR2 sequences are MRHNA and SNTAGT. The CDR3 is made up of 13 amino acids. The CDR3 DNA reads TGTGCCAGCAGTGAAGGACAGGGGGTCGAGCAGTACTTC. Amino acid sequence: CASSEGQGVEQYF.

This sequence joins TRBV7-2 and TRBJ2-7; D perhaps matches TRBD1 (6 bases). The CDR3 covers 16 residues. V shed 3 bases and J shed 0 bases, with 15 bases lying between them. Germline V lookup: CDR1 SGHTA, CDR2 FQGNSA. Written as DNA, the CDR3 is TGTGCCAGCAGCTTTCCCGGGACAACTGGCTCCTACGAGCAGTACTTC. Its translation is CASSFPGTTGSYEQYF.

This sequence joins TRBV4-2 and TRBJ1-1; TRBD1 might be the D (5 bases). Trimming left V 2 bases short and J 1 base short, with 8 bases between. CDR1 LGHNA and CDR2 YNFKEQ come from the germline V gene. The CDR3 has 14 residues. CDR3 amino acids: CASSQQGGNTEAFF. DNA for the CDR3: TGTGCCAGCAGCCAACAGGGTGGGAACACTGAAGCTTTCTTT.

V and J are TRBV6-1 and TRBJ2-7, with TRBD1 identical over 7 bases. This CDR3 spans 15 amino acids. V gave up 5 bases and J gave up 3 bases; unmatched junction bases: 10. From germline, CDR1 is MNHNS and CDR2 SASEGT. The CDR3, as DNA: TGTGCCAGCAGTACCACAGGGGACCCAAACTACGAGCAGTACTTC. This translates into CASSTTGDPNYEQYF.

CDR3 region: CASSQGLAGNTGELFF. The CDR3 DNA reads TGTGCCAGCAGCCAAGGACTAGCGGGAAACACCGGGGAGCTGTTTTTT. This chain connects TRBV4-2 to TRBJ2-2; 11 bases agree with TRBD2. J gave up 2 bases and V 1 base, and 0 bases lay outside the gene matches. The germline V gene has CDR1 LGHNA and CDR2 YNFKEQ. This CDR3 has 16 residues.

J is TRBJ1-5 and V is TRBV19; D may be TRBD1 (5 bases). Germline-derived CDR1 and CDR2 are LNHDA and SQIVND (reference sequence). Between the trimmed V and J ends, which lost 5 bases and 4 bases, there was a span of 12 bases. The CDR3 covers 14 residues. CDR3 bases: TGTGCCAGTAGTCAGGGCCTCGGGAATCAGCCCCAGCATTTT. It specifies CASSQGLGNQPQHF. Full variable domain (rest looked up from reference TRBV19 and TRBJ1-5): DGGITQSPKYLFRKEGQNVTLSCEQNLNHDAMYWYRQDPGQGLRLIYYSQIVNDFQKGDIAEGYSVSREKKESFPLTVTSAQKNPTAFYLCASSQGLGNQPQHFGDGTRLSIL.

V and J are TRBV2 and TRBJ1-1, with TRBD1 as a possible D gene (5 bases). CDR3 length equals 12 residues. Trimming removed 3 bases from V and 13 bases from J, with 15 bases in between. The germline V gene encodes CDR1 SNHLY and CDR2 FYNNEI. CDR3 sequence reads: CASSDGQRRGFF. The CDR3 region has the DNA TGTGCCAGCAGTGACGGTCAGAGAAGGGGTTTCTTT. Full variable domain (missing parts from reference TRBV2 and TRBJ1-1): EPEVTQTPSHQVTQMGQEVILRCVPISNHLYFYWYRQILGQKVEFLVSFYNNEISEKSEIFDDQFSVERPDGSNFTLKIRSTKLEDSAMYFCASSDGQRRGFFGQGTRLTVV.

The V and J genes are TRBV5-8 and TRBJ1-5, with unresolved D. With 0 bases removed from V and 0 bases from J, the gap between germline ends came to 13 bases. This CDR3 has 17 amino acids. The germline V gene encodes CDR1 SGHTS and CDR2 YDEGEE. CDR3 protein: CASSLGHSPYSNQPQHF. The CDR3 nucleotides read TGTGCCAGCAGCTTGGGCCACAGTCCTTATAGCAATCAGCCCCAGCATTTT.

The CDR3 spells CASPPTGIYF. CDR3 DNA: TGTGCCAGCCCACCGACAGGGATATACTTC. The rearrangement uses TRBV6-4 and TRBJ2-7; 7 bases line up with TRBD1. The germline CDR1 and CDR2 sequences are MRHNA and SNTAGT. Unmatched junction bases numbered 8, after V lost 8 bases and J lost 13 bases. CDR3 length: 10 amino acids.

The V and J genes are TRBV7-9 and TRBJ1-1, with 8 bases aligning to TRBD1. Germline CDR1 is SEHNR and CDR2 is FQNEAQ (reference sequence). V dropped 5 bases and J dropped 0; count of bases not matched to a gene: 5. The CDR3 loop spans 15 amino acids. For the CDR3, the DNA is TGTGCCAGCAGCCCCCGGGACAGGTTGAACACTGAAGCTTTCTTT. Protein sequence: CASSPRDRLNTEAFF.